The 23 T cell receptor beta chains below were found in one sample sequenced in a study of PD-L1 blockade in urothelial cancer. Time point here: peripheral blood 6 weeks after treatment start. Libraries were prepared by immunoSEQ multiplex PCR; TCRdb keeps only in-frame clonotypes and omits some of them. The table lists about 25,000 clones, approximately 81% of them singletons. This sample comprised PBMCs, obtained around atezolizumab (anti-PD-L1) treatment. The receptors here all came from a man between 65 and 79 years old with urothelial cancer.

In its sample, this clone was seen once. The V call is TRBV27, the J call TRBJ1-1, with D perhaps matching TRBD1 (6 bases). The V and J ends lost 5 bases and 0 bases respectively, with 16 bases between them. The CDR3 loop spans 16 amino acids. Germline V lookup: CDR1 MNHEY, CDR2 SMNVEV (reference sequence). In DNA form, the CDR3 reads TGTGCCAGCAGTCCCCAATTTGGACAGTTGAACACTGAAGCTTTCTTT. Its protein product is CASSPQFGQLNTEAFF.

The chain uses TRBV27 and TRBJ2-1; 12 nucleotides match TRBD2. CDR1 and CDR2 (germline): MNHEY, SMNVEV (reference sequence). This CDR3 is 15 amino acids long. Trimming cost V 5 bases and J 8 bases; bases outside gene matches: 7. The CDR3: CASSLTSGSWHEQFF. Here the CDR3 DNA reads TGTGCCAGCAGTCTGACTAGCGGGAGTTGGCATGAGCAGTTCTTC.

This clone has just a few counts. The chain combines TRBV6-5 with TRBJ2-7; 11 nucleotides agree with TRBD1. Germline trimming cut 7 bases from V and 4 bases from J; bases unmatched to any gene: 6. This CDR3 has 14 amino acids. Germline-derived CDR1 and CDR2 are MNHEY and SVGAGI. The CDR3 DNA is TGTGCCAGCAAAGCCGGGACAGGGGGGTACGAGCAGTACTTC. Amino acids: CASKAGTGGYEQYF.

The rearrangement uses TRBV4-3 and TRBJ1-2; 8 bases fit TRBD1. V lost 0 bases, J lost 8 bases, and 8 bases stayed unmatched. The CDR3 is made up of 15 amino acids. CDR1 and CDR2 (germline): LGHNA, YSLEER. CDR3 bases: TGCGCCAGCAGCCAAGATCCCTCAGGGGGCGAAGGCTACACCTTC. Its translation: CASSQDPSGGEGYTF.

This sequence joins TRBV7-9 and TRBJ2-7; no clear D gene. This CDR3 spans 13 amino acids. Trimming cost V 0 bases and J 6 bases, with 9 bases left between them. Per germline, CDR1 SEHNR and CDR2 FQNEAQ (reference sequence). The CDR3 DNA sequence: TGTGCCAGCAGCTTAGCGGCGACAAGCGAGCAGTACTTC. This translates into CASSLAATSEQYF. The full variable domain, its missing parts supplied by reference TRBV7-9 and TRBJ2-7, is DTGVSQNPRHKITKRGQNVTFRCDPISEHNRLYWYRQTLGQGPEFLTYFQNEAQLEKSRLLSDRFSAERPKGSFSTLEIQRTEQGDSAMYLCASSLAATSEQYFGPGTRLTVT.

This clone was seen only once. The chain employs TRBV7-6 and TRBJ2-7; a weak D match, TRBD1 (5 bases). Per the germline V gene, CDR1 is SGHVS and CDR2 is FNYEAQ. This CDR3 is built from 14 residues. V lost 7 bases and J lost 7, with 20 bases in between. The CDR3 coding sequence is TGTGCCAGCAATTCCAGGGATTCGGTGAGAGAGCAGTACTTC. Encoded protein: CASNSRDSVREQYF.

This clone occurred once. The J gene is TRBJ2-2, the V gene TRBV14; D remains ambiguous. With 1 base removed from V and 5 bases from J, the gap between germline ends came to 11 bases. Germline CDR1 and CDR2: SGHDN and FVKESK. The CDR3 spans 15 residues. The CDR3 reads CASSQGGPRTGELFF. CDR3 sequence (DNA): TGTGCCAGCAGCCAAGGTGGGCCGAGAACCGGGGAGCTGTTTTTT.

This chain links TRBV9 with TRBJ2-1, with 10 bases fitting TRBD2. This CDR3 spans 15 amino acids. Germline V gene lookup returns CDR1 SGDLS and CDR2 YYNGEE. Trimming at V came to 0 bases and at J to 3 bases, leaving 0 bases not matched to a gene. CDR3: CASSVGTSGYNEQFF. The CDR3 nucleotides are TGTGCCAGCAGCGTAGGGACTAGCGGCTACAATGAGCAGTTCTTC.

The chain joins TRBV9 to TRBJ2-7; 9 nucleotides line up with TRBD1. Germline loops: CDR1 SGDLS, CDR2 YYNGEE. The ends lost 4 bases at V and 2 bases at J; junction bases unmatched: 4. CDR3 length: 14 amino acids. The CDR3: CASSPRQGAYEQYF. CDR3 DNA: TGTGCCAGCAGCCCCCGACAGGGGGCCTACGAGCAGTACTTC. Based on the CDR3 plus reference TRBV9 and TRBJ2-7, the full variable domain is DSGVTQTPKHLITATGQRVTLRCSPRSGDLSVYWYQQSLDQGLQFLIQYYNGEERAKGNILERFSAQQFPDLHSELNLSSLELGDSALYFCASSPRQGAYEQYFGPGTRLTVT.

The genes are TRBV2 and TRBJ1-2; 12 bases map to TRBD1. Looked up from germline, CDR1 is SNHLY and CDR2 is FYNNEI. V lost 7 bases and J lost 7; bases outside the gene matches: 7. The CDR3 length is 14 residues. The CDR3 region is CASKPGQGARGYTF. The DNA for the CDR3 is TGTGCCAGCAAACCGGGACAGGGGGCGCGTGGCTACACCTTC.

DNA for the CDR3: TGCGCCAGCAGCCCATTGACAGCGAGCTCCTACGAGCAGTACTTC. Amino acid sequence: CASSPLTASSYEQYF. The genes are TRBV5-1 and TRBJ2-7; D is possibly TRBD1 (5 bases). CDR1 and CDR2 from the germline V gene are SGHRS and YFSETQ. The V end was cut by 4 bases, the J end by 0 bases, with 14 bases between. The CDR3 is 15 residues long.

The rearrangement uses TRBV25-1 and TRBJ1-5; D gene unclear. The CDR3 is 15 residues long. Germline values: CDR1 MGHDK, CDR2 SYGVNS. V was trimmed by 2 bases and J by 2 bases, leaving 10 bases between them. CDR3 loop: CASSEGGRGNQPQHF. Here the CDR3 DNA reads TGTGCCAGCAGTGAAGGAGGTCGGGGCAATCAGCCCCAGCATTTT.

This chain links TRBV6-6 with TRBJ2-5, with a possible D match to TRBD2 (5 bases). The V end lost 2 bases, the J end lost 1 base, and 14 bases lay between the germline ends. This CDR3 is 16 amino acids long. Germline V gene lookup returns CDR1 MNHNY and CDR2 SVGAGI (reference sequence). CDR3 nucleotide sequence: TGTGCCAGCAGTTACCATGTCAAGGACTTCCAAGAGACCCAGTACTTC. Its protein is CASSYHVKDFQETQYF.

The table lists this clone with a few counts. The V call is TRBV11-2, the J call TRBJ2-7; possible D gene TRBD2, 5 bases. The CDR3 loop spans 15 amino acids. Germline CDR1 SGHAT, CDR2 FQNNGV. The germline V and J ends were trimmed by 1 base and 0 bases, with 10 bases remaining between them. CDR3: CASSLGGSVSYEQYF. The CDR3 bases are TGTGCCAGCAGCTTAGGGGGTAGCGTCTCCTACGAGCAGTACTTC.

The rearrangement uses TRBV15 and TRBJ2-1, with a tentative D call TRBD1 (6 bases). CDR1 LNHNV and CDR2 YYDKDF come from the germline V gene (reference sequence). The CDR3 is 17 amino acids. The V end lost 0 bases, the J end lost 0 bases, and 12 bases lay between the germline ends. In DNA form, the CDR3 reads TGTGCCACCAGCAGAGATTTGGACAGCTTCTCCTACAATGAGCAGTTCTTC. It specifies CATSRDLDSFSYNEQFF.

CDR3: CASSASSDVETQYF. The CDR3 DNA reads TGTGCCAGCAGCGCATCTAGCGACGTGGAGACCCAGTACTTC. V usage is TRBV7-2 and J usage is TRBJ2-5; D perhaps matches TRBD2 (6 bases). CDR1 and CDR2 from the germline V gene are SGHTA and FQGNSA. V was cut by 5 bases and J by 5 bases, with 15 bases left in between. The CDR3 is made up of 14 amino acids.

This chain links TRBV11-2 with TRBJ1-2; D is uncertain. Germline CDR1 and CDR2: SGHAT and FQNNGV. This CDR3 region has 12 residues. Trimming left V 4 bases short and J 12 bases short, with 15 bases between. The DNA for the CDR3 is TGTGCCAGCAGCTCAACACTCATGGAGGACACCTTC. As protein: CASSSTLMEDTF.

This chain connects TRBV18 to TRBJ2-2; the D gene is possibly TRBD1 (5 bases). V lost 3 bases to trimming and J lost 6 bases, with 11 bases between them. Germline V gene data show CDR1 as KGHSH and CDR2 as LQKENI. This CDR3 has 14 amino acids. The CDR3 spells CASSPGLEAGELFF. In nucleotides, the CDR3 is TGTGCCAGCTCACCGGGGCTAGAGGCCGGGGAGCTGTTTTTT. The full variable domain, in which reference TRBV18 and TRBJ2-2 provide the parts outside the CDR3, is NAGVMQNPRHLVRRRGQEARLRCSPMKGHSHVYWYRQLPEEGLKFMVYLQKENIIDESGMPKERFSAEFPKEGPSILRIQQVVRGDSAAYFCASSPGLEAGELFFGEGSRLTVL.

The sample holds a few counts of this clone. This chain links TRBV6-6 with TRBJ1-2; TRBD1 might be the D (5 bases). Germline V gene lookup returns CDR1 MNHNY and CDR2 SVGAGI (reference sequence). V was clipped by 6 bases and J by 7 bases, with 18 bases between them. The CDR3 has 14 amino acids. CDR3 residues: CASSGVGGSFGYTF. CDR3 bases: TGTGCCAGCAGCGGTGTGGGGGGATCGTTTGGCTACACCTTC.

The chain has TRBV7-2 and TRBJ2-7; perhaps TRBD1 as D (5 bases). CDR3 length: 15 residues. From germline, CDR1 is SGHTA and CDR2 FQGNSA. Trimming cost V 0 bases and J 5 bases, with 14 bases left between them. The DNA of the CDR3 is TGTGCCAGCAGCTTAGCTATGCAGGGATACGACGAGCAGTACTTC. It codes for CASSLAMQGYDEQYF.

V and J are TRBV5-6 and TRBJ2-3, with a weak D call TRBD2 (7 bases). The length of the CDR3 is 18 residues. Germline V CDR1 and CDR2: SGHDT, YYEEEE. Trimming removed 0 bases at V and 2 bases at J, with 19 bases between. CDR3 amino acids: CASSLGGGHPNFTDTQYF. Written as DNA, the CDR3 is TGTGCCAGCAGCTTGGGGGGGGGCCATCCCAACTTCACAGATACGCAGTATTTT.

The chain links TRBV28 to TRBJ2-3; 7 nucleotides line up with TRBD1. The V segment lost 6 bases and the J segment 3 bases; nucleotides outside the gene matches: 6. The CDR3 spans 14 residues. Germline V gene lookup returns CDR1 MDHEN and CDR2 SYDVKM. The CDR3 nucleotides read TGTGCCAGCAGCGGTGACAGGGAGACAGATACGCAGTATTTT. Its translation: CASSGDRETDTQYF.

This clone was counted only a few times. V is TRBV7-6 and J is TRBJ2-3, with a tentative D call TRBD2 (6 bases). Trimming took 5 bases from V and 5 from J, leaving 17 bases between them. Germline-derived CDR1 and CDR2 are SGHVS and FNYEAQ. The length of the CDR3 is 15 residues. Written as DNA, the CDR3 is TGTGCCAGCAGCCCGAAACTACGGGGGAAAGATACGCAGTATTTT. Protein sequence: CASSPKLRGKDTQYF.